The 8 T cell receptor beta chains below were found in one sample sequenced in a study of vaccination and CD4 T cells after COVID-19. Treatment described: roughly 10-day PBMC culture with coronavirus spike peptide pools or control peptides (ViraFEST assay). The unexposed donor gave CD4+ T cells before the COVID-19 pandemic (2011-2018). No cognate antigen is known for these TCRs. The Oncomine TCR Beta short-read assay was what sequenced the DNA obtained from cultured CD4+ T cells. Cultures of CD4+ T cells served as the source for extracting genomic DNA. TCRdb itself ran the PCR reads through MiXCR, one entry per CDR3 protein. Among about 10,000 distinct CDR3 sequences listed, around 30% were seen once. Specimen: CD4+ T cells from blood, cultured in vitro. Every receptor here comes from a human donor in good health.

The chain carries TRBV6-1 and TRBJ1-1, with D hard to call. Germline-derived CDR1 and CDR2 are MNHNS and SASEGT. This CDR3 has 11 residues. V lost 4 bases to trimming and J lost 7 bases, with 7 bases between them. CDR3 residues: CASSGPGEAFF. CDR3 sequence (DNA): TGTGCCAGCAGTGGGCCAGGTGAAGCTTTCTTT.

This clonotype has just a few counts. This chain joins TRBV10-2 and TRBJ2-7; D is unresolved. Trimming took 5 bases from V and 2 from J, leaving 4 bases between them. The CDR3 runs to 11 residues. The germline CDR1 and CDR2 sequences are WSHSY and SAAADI. CDR3 protein: CASSNAYEQYF. CDR3 coding DNA: TGCGCCAGCAGTAATGCCTACGAGCAGTACTTC.

V and J are TRBV18 and TRBJ1-1; the D gene is possibly TRBD1 (5 bases). Looked up from germline, CDR1 is KGHSH and CDR2 is LQKENI. V shed 3 bases and J shed 1 base, with 15 bases lying between them. The CDR3 is 16 residues long. CDR3 sequence (DNA): TGTGCCAGCTCACCTCAGTCCCCACAGGCGAACACTGAAGCTTTCTTT. Protein sequence: CASSPQSPQANTEAFF. Drawing the rest from reference TRBV18 and TRBJ1-1, the complete variable domain is NAGVMQNPRHLVRRRGQEARLRCSPMKGHSHVYWYRQLPEEGLKFMVYLQKENIIDESGMPKERFSAEFPKEGPSILRIQQVVRGDSAAYFCASSPQSPQANTEAFFGQGTRLTVV.

By share, this clonotype ranks as medium-sized. The chain carries TRBV15 and TRBJ2-1; the D is unclear. The germline CDR1 and CDR2 sequences are LNHNV and YYDKDF (reference sequence). V lost 0 bases to trimming and J lost 8 bases, with 8 bases between them. The CDR3 runs to 13 residues. CDR3 protein: CATSRDLSHEQFF. The DNA for the CDR3 is TGTGCCACCAGCAGAGATCTAAGCCATGAGCAGTTCTTC.

This sequence joins TRBV18 and TRBJ2-3; 8 bases match TRBD1. CDR1 KGHSH and CDR2 LQKENI come from the germline V gene. The CDR3 length is 16 residues. Germline trimming cut 5 bases from V and 9 bases from J; bases unmatched to any gene: 16. CDR3: CASSEGPGQGSQTQYF. In nucleotides, the CDR3 is TGTGCCAGCTCAGAGGGCCCCGGACAGGGTTCTCAAACGCAGTATTTT.

The chain uses TRBV4-3 and TRBJ2-1; 7 bases map to TRBD2. CDR1 and CDR2 from the germline V gene are LGHNA and YSLEER. Germline trimming cut 4 bases from V and 0 bases from J; bases unmatched to any gene: 12. This CDR3 is built from 18 residues. CDR3 protein: CASSRHSGGSGSYNEQFF. The CDR3 DNA sequence: TGCGCCAGCAGCCGTCACTCGGGGGGATCAGGCTCCTACAATGAGCAGTTCTTC.

This clonotype has just a few counts. The gene calls are TRBV7-9 and TRBJ2-2, with D hard to call. CDR1 is SEHNR and CDR2 is FQNEAQ in the germline V gene (reference sequence). The germline V and J ends were trimmed by 3 bases and 5 bases, with 7 bases remaining between them. This CDR3 comprises 13 residues. The CDR3 protein is CASSFQGTGELFF. The CDR3 DNA sequence: TGTGCCAGCAGCTTCCAAGGTACCGGGGAGCTGTTTTTT.

The V and J genes are TRBV4-2 and TRBJ2-1; D remains ambiguous. This CDR3 comprises 16 residues. With 2 bases removed from V and 0 bases from J, the gap between germline ends came to 11 bases. Per germline, CDR1 LGHNA and CDR2 YNFKEQ. The CDR3 DNA is TGTGCCAGCAGCCAACCGGGCCTGAGCTCCTACAATGAGCAGTTCTTC. It is translated as CASSQPGLSSYNEQFF.